Listed below are T cell receptor beta chains from one sample, sequenced in a study of blood T cell repertoires in COVID-19. Data came from immunoSEQ multiplex PCR; TCRdb stores just in-frame clones and leaves some out. Of under 200,000 clones in the sample, 85% were seen once. The sequenced material came from peripheral blood. The receptors were gathered from a man aged 60 to 75 with COVID-19, enrolled during active disease. CDR3s include the opening cysteine and the closing phenylalanine or tryptophan. A D gene is named only where the DNA matches it firmly. Rows may omit the clone size; those that give it use once, few, many or a size class.

TRBD1 | TRBJ2-3 | NA | TRBV7-3 | TGTGCCAGCAGTCAAGGGGGCAGGGCCGTAGATACGCAGTATTTT | CASSQGGRAVDTQYF
NA | TRBJ1-6 | NA | TRBV18 | TGTGCCAGCTCGACCAGTGGGACTGAAAATTCACCCCTCCACTTT | CASSTSGTENSPLHF
NA | TRBJ2-1 | NA | TRBV6-2/TRBV6-3 | TGTGCCAGCAGCTGGGCAGCCTCTGGCAATGAGCAGTTCTTC | CASSWAASGNEQFF
TRBD1 | TRBJ2-3 | NA | TRBV9 | TGTGCCAGCAGCGTAGAGGGACAGGGGCACTTAACGCAGTATTTT | CASSVEGQGHLTQYF
NA | TRBJ2-5 | NA | TRBV2 | TGTGCCAGCAGTCCCCTGACAAAAGAGACCCAGTACTTC | CASSPLTKETQYF
NA | TRBJ1-2 | NA | TRBV12-3/TRBV12-4 | TGTGCCAGCAGTACCACAGGATTCTATGGCTACACCTTC | CASSTTGFYGYTF
TRBD2 | TRBJ2-5 | NA | TRBV7-3 | TGTGCCAGCAGCTTACTAGCGGGAGAGACCCAGTACTTC | CASSLLAGETQYF
TRBD1 | TRBJ1-1 | NA | TRBV11-2 | TGTGCCAGCAGCTACCCCGGGACAGGGGGGACTGAAGCTTTCTTT | CASSYPGTGGTEAFF
TRBD1 | TRBJ1-4 | NA | TRBV3-1/TRBV3-2 | TGTGCCAGCAGCCACTCACAGGGGGCAAGCGAAAAACTGTTTTTT | CASSHSQGASEKLFF
TRBD1 | TRBJ2-5 | NA | TRBV19 | TGTGCCAGTAGTAACACGGGACAGCAAGAGACCCAGTACTTC | CASSNTGQQETQYF
NA | TRBJ1-2 | NA | TRBV4-2 | TGTGCCAGCAGCCAAGAACCGGGTGAACCTTATGGCTACACCTTC | CASSQEPGEPYGYTF
TRBD1 | TRBJ1-3 | NA | TRBV19 | TGTGCCAGTAGCACCGTCGGACAGGGGGCAGCCTCTGGAAACACCATATATTTT | CASSTVGQGAASGNTIYF
TRBD1 | TRBJ1-6 | NA | TRBV27 | TGTGCCAGCAGCTCCGGGACAGGGCTTAATTCACCCCTCCACTTT | CASSSGTGLNSPLHF
TRBD1 | TRBJ2-7 | NA | TRBV5-1 | TGCGCCAGCAGCCTCCGGGACAGGGCTCACGAGCAGTACTTC | CASSLRDRAHEQYF
TRBD1 | TRBJ2-1 | NA | TRBV28 | TGTGCCAGCAGTTTATTACCGGGACAGGGCGCCAATGAGCAGTTCTTC | CASSLLPGQGANEQFF
TRBD1 | TRBJ1-2 | NA | TRBV6-1 | TGTGCCAGCAGTGAACCTACGGACAGGGGTGGCTACACCTTC | CASSEPTDRGGYTF
TRBD1 | TRBJ1-5 | NA | TRBV7-2 | TGTGCCAGCAGCTTAGTGACAGGGAACAATCAGCCCCAGCATTTT | CASSLVTGNNQPQHF
NA | TRBJ1-2 | NA | TRBV6-2/TRBV6-3 | TGTGCCAGCAGCGGGACACGCTATGGCTACACCTTC | CASSGTRYGYTF
TRBD1 | TRBJ1-1 | once | TRBV4-3 | TGCGCCAGCAGCCAGGCCCTGACAGGGTCGGGGAACACTGAAGCTTTCTTT | CASSQALTGSGNTEAFF
NA | TRBJ1-2 | few | TRBV10-1 | TGCGCCAGCAGTTCCGGGTCAGACTATGGCTACACCTTC | CASSSGSDYGYTF
NA | TRBJ1-2 | many | TRBV7-9 | TGTGCCAGCAGCTTAGAAGACAGTTATGGCTACACCTTC | CASSLEDSYGYTF
NA | TRBJ2-3 | NA | TRBV5-1 | TGCGCCAGCAGCTTGCGGCAGGAAACAGATACGCAGTATTTT | CASSLRQETDTQYF
TRBD1 | TRBJ2-1 | NA | TRBV11-2 | TGTGCCAGCAGCTTGGGACAGAACAATGAGCAGTTCTTC | CASSLGQNNEQFF
NA | TRBJ1-5 | NA | TRBV30 | TGTGCCTGGAGTGTCGACGGGAATCAGCCCCAGCATTTT | CAWSVDGNQPQHF
TRBD1 | TRBJ1-2 | NA | TRBV3-1/TRBV3-2 | TGTGCCAGCAGCCAAGGACAGGGAATCTATGGCTACACCTTC | CASSQGQGIYGYTF
NA | TRBJ1-1 | NA | TRBV6-5 | TGTGCCAGCACCACGGGGGTGTGGGACACTGAAGCTTTCTTT | CASTTGVWDTEAFF
TRBD1 | TRBJ2-1 | NA | TRBV30 | TGTGCCTGGAGATCCAGGGGGTTCGTGGAGCAGTTCTTC | CAWRSRGFVEQFF
NA | TRBJ1-1 | once | TRBV6-5 | TGTGCCAGCACCCGTGGGCTTAACACTGAAGCTTTCTTT | CASTRGLNTEAFF
NA | TRBJ2-1 | NA | TRBV2 | TGTGCCAGCAGTGAAGGGGGGCAGACCCGGAGTGAGCAGTTCTTC | CASSEGGQTRSEQFF
NA | TRBJ1-1 | NA | TRBV6-5 | TGTGCCAGCATAAGAGGGGGCACTGAAGCTTTCTTT | CASIRGGTEAFF
NA | TRBJ2-1 | NA | TRBV5-4 | TGTGCCAGCAGCTTGATCGGGGAGAATGAGCAGTTCTTC | CASSLIGENEQFF
NA | TRBJ2-7 | NA | TRBV27 | TGTGCCAGCAGTTTGTCGGACACCAGGACCTACGAGCAGTACTTC | CASSLSDTRTYEQYF